The sequence of this T cell receptor (beta chain) was determined in a study of blood T cell repertoires in COVID-19. Across the study: From T cells, B-cell-depleted T cells, or PBMCs came the material, which was cDNA or gDNA.

Sequenced by immunoSEQ multiplex PCR; TCRdb stores in-frame clones only, minus some. The sample holds approximately 180,000 clones, approximately 80% seen once. This CDR3 is built from 13 residues. Trimming took off 0 bases at V and 6 bases at J, with 9 bases between the two ends. Germline lookup yields CDR1 LGHDT and CDR2 YNNKEL (reference sequence). Those who participated ranged in age from roughly 18 to 89 years and resided in under 25 US areas. Which cohort a participant joined came from the clinical history participants gave. Recovered participants had two consecutive negative NP/OP PCR tests, healthcare professional clearance, or symptom resolution. This clone occurred once.

The receptor was derived from a woman aged 50 to 60 who had recovered from COVID-19. Sequenced sample: PBMCs or T cells enriched from blood (not recorded which). V usage is TRBV3-1 (or the pseudogene TRBV3-2) and J usage is TRBJ2-7; D remains ambiguous. The CDR3 here is CASSQDLGAEQYF. CDR3 coding DNA: TGTGCCAGCAGCCAAGATCTAGGCGCCGAGCAGTACTTC.